The entry that follows covers one T cell receptor (beta chain) sequence. Other DNA sequences in this sample translate to the same CDR3. The data stem from a study of cytomegalovirus exposure and HLA in healthy donors. The PCR contained 60 Vbeta and 13 Jbeta primers. The method was immunoSEQ multiplex PCR; TCRdb's version includes in-frame clones alone and lacks a portion of them. The sample consists of 90,000 or so clones, roughly 73% of them appearing once. Looked up from germline, CDR1 is KGHSH and CDR2 is LQKENI. This CDR3 has 14 amino acids. V lost 1 base to trimming and J lost 5 bases; unmatched junction nucleotides: 3.

The receptor's source is a boy younger than 18 in good health and CMV-seronegative. The sequencing sample was made of PBMCs. V and J are TRBV18 and TRBJ1-2, with 8 bases fitting TRBD1. In DNA form, the CDR3 reads TGTGCCAGCTCACCACTGGACAGGGTTTATGGCTACACCTTC. This sequence encodes CASSPLDRVYGYTF.